The sequence of this TCR beta chain was determined in a study of metastatic and nonmetastatic thyroid tumors. Study information: The authors compared repertoires across blood and tumor or nodule tissue from malignant and benign thyroid patients. Study-level results: Significantly higher TCR beta diversity was reportedly seen in malignant thyroid tumors than benign nodules, in blood and tumor.

Not a single patient had been given any form of treatment at any point before undergoing thyroid surgery. Source study methods: What underpinned the distant-metastasis classifier for papillary thyroid cancer was the set of CDR3 differences across clinicopathological groups. TCRdb used MiXCR to call clones anew from the PCR reads. Here the V and J calls rest on TCRdb's processing, not on the authors' analysis. The sample records approximately 84,000 clones, about 16% being singletons. This clone was counted between two and nine times. What it binds is unknown. The length of the CDR3 is 15 residues. Germline loops: CDR1 SGHNT, CDR2 YYREEE (reference sequence). The germline V and J ends were trimmed by 4 bases and 0 bases, with 13 bases remaining between them.

This sequence originates from a female donor with papillary thyroid cancer or a benign thyroid nodule (not recorded which). Some clones in this sample may be carry-over from other donors' samples. Material for sequencing was blood. This chain connects TRBV5-4 to TRBJ1-2; TRBD1 might be the D (6 bases). The CDR3 DNA is TGTGCCAGCAGCCGGGGGGGCAGCCCTAACTATGGCTACACCTTC. As protein: CASSRGGSPNYGYTF. Using reference TRBV5-4 and TRBJ1-2 for the parts outside the CDR3, the full variable domain is ETGVTQSPTHLIKTRGQQVTLRCSSQSGHNTVSWYQQALGQGPQFIFQYYREEENGRGNFPPRFSGLQFPNYSSELNVNALELDDSALYLCASSRGGSPNYGYTFGSGTRLTVV.